A single sample gave rise to the 31 T cell receptor beta chains below, sequenced in a study of blood T cell repertoires in COVID-19. This table comes from immunoSEQ multiplex PCR, and its TCRdb copy is limited to in-frame clones, with some not included. The data contain about 370,000 clones, 80% to 90% of them singletons. The material sequenced was PBMCs or T cells enriched from blood (not recorded which). Receptor source: a man aged 18 to 35 who had recovered from COVID-19.

The J gene is TRBJ2-5, the V gene TRBV6-5; TRBD2 might be the D (5 bases). This CDR3 has 14 amino acids. V shed 6 bases and J shed 3 bases, with 14 bases lying between them. CDR1 is MNHEY and CDR2 is SVGAGI in the germline V gene. For the CDR3, the DNA is TGTGCCAGCAGCATACGGCCGGGGAAAGAGACCCAGTACTTC. As protein: CASSIRPGKETQYF.

The rearrangement links TRBV5-6 to TRBJ2-1; 8 nucleotides align to TRBD1. There are 17 residues in the CDR3. With V trimmed by 4 bases and J by 2 bases, 11 bases remained unmatched. Germline CDR1 and CDR2: SGHDT and YYEEEE. In DNA form, the CDR3 reads TGTGCCAGCAGCCCCTTGACAGGGGTAAGAACCTACAATGAGCAGTTCTTC. It translates to CASSPLTGVRTYNEQFF.

Concerning this clone itself: Other nucleotide sequences from this sample produce the same CDR3. V and J are TRBV12-3 or TRBV12-4 and TRBJ1-2; the D gene is possibly TRBD1 (6 bases). The CDR3 is 13 residues long. V was trimmed by 5 bases and J by 0 bases, leaving 7 bases between them. The CDR3 DNA sequence: TGTGCCAGCAGTAGGACAGCTAACTATGGCTACACCTTC. This translates into CASSRTANYGYTF.

The chain employs TRBV7-9 and TRBJ1-1, with D tentatively TRBD1 (5 bases). Trimming removed 3 bases at V and 4 bases at J, with 15 bases between. Germline CDR1 reads SEHNR; CDR2 reads FQNEAQ (reference sequence). This CDR3 has 15 residues. CDR3: CASSFVGRGPTEAFF. In DNA, the CDR3 is TGTGCCAGCAGCTTTGTGGGGCGCGGCCCCACTGAAGCTTTCTTT.

The J gene is TRBJ1-2, the V gene TRBV30, with a possible D match to TRBD1 (6 bases). The CDR3 is 11 amino acids. The V gene lost 5 bases and the J gene lost 7 bases, with 11 bases spanning the gap. CDR1 and CDR2 from the germline V gene are GTSNPN and SVGIG (reference sequence). The CDR3 sequence is CAWDRWLGYTF. The CDR3 nucleotides are TGTGCCTGGGACAGGTGGCTTGGCTACACCTTC.

This CDR3 reads CASSWTSEAYEQYF. The CDR3 nucleotides read TGTGCCAGCAGTTGGACTAGCGAGGCCTACGAGCAGTACTTC. The chain recombines TRBV27 with TRBJ2-7, with TRBD2 matching 9 bases. The CDR3 is 14 amino acids. The V and J ends lost 4 bases and 2 bases, in that order; junction bases with no gene match: 3. Germline values: CDR1 MNHEY, CDR2 SMNVEV (reference sequence).

This rearrangement joins TRBV7-2 to TRBJ1-4; possible D gene TRBD1, 5 bases. Trimming left V 4 bases short and J 4 bases short, with 10 bases between. CDR3 length equals 14 residues. CDR1 and CDR2 (germline): SGHTA, FQGNSA. Here the CDR3 DNA reads TGTGCCAGCAGCTATGACAGACTTAATGAAAAACTGTTTTTT. Amino acid sequence: CASSYDRLNEKLFF.

The chain joins TRBV27 to TRBJ1-1; possible D gene TRBD1, 5 bases. Between the trimmed V and J ends, which lost 8 bases and 8 bases, there was a span of 18 bases. The CDR3 consists of 13 residues. Germline-derived CDR1 and CDR2 are MNHEY and SMNVEV (reference sequence). CDR3 amino acids: CASCTHGRGEAFF. The DNA of the CDR3 is TGTGCCAGCTGCACACATGGGAGGGGAGAAGCTTTCTTT.

This chain's CDR3 is CASSSYYTGATDSPLHF. The DNA for the CDR3 is TGTGCCAGCAGTTCCTACTATACAGGGGCGACGGATTCACCCCTCCACTTT. The chain uses TRBV6-2 or TRBV6-3 and TRBJ1-6, with TRBD1 identical over 7 bases. Trimming at V came to 4 bases and at J to 8 bases, leaving 14 bases not matched to a gene. The CDR3 sequence is 17 residues long. Per germline, CDR1 MNHEY and CDR2 SVGEGT.

The J gene is TRBJ1-4, the V gene TRBV7-2; no clear D. The CDR3 is 15 amino acids. Germline CDR1 SGHTA, CDR2 FQGNSA. Trimming removed 0 bases from V and 6 bases from J, with 11 bases in between. This CDR3 is CASSLAVTPDEKLFF. CDR3 in DNA: TGTGCCAGCAGCTTAGCGGTCACCCCGGATGAAAAACTGTTTTTT.

The chain employs TRBV2 and TRBJ1-6; no clear D gene. CDR3 length: 17 amino acids. The germline V gene has CDR1 SNHLY and CDR2 FYNNEI. Trimming took 2 bases from V and 0 from J, leaving 11 bases between them. Here the CDR3 DNA reads TGTGCCAGCAGTGAACGCGGGGATAGCTCCTATAATTCACCCCTCCACTTT. Amino acids: CASSERGDSSYNSPLHF. The full variable domain, rest sourced from reference TRBV2 and TRBJ1-6, is EPEVTQTPSHQVTQMGQEVILRCVPISNHLYFYWYRQILGQKVEFLVSFYNNEISEKSEIFDDQFSVERPDGSNFTLKIRSTKLEDSAMYFCASSERGDSSYNSPLHFGNGTRLTVT.

The V gene is TRBV5-4, the J gene TRBJ2-3, with 11 positions matching TRBD1. The V and J ends lost 2 bases and 7 bases, in that order; junction bases with no gene match: 9. Germline V gives CDR1 SGHNT, CDR2 YYREEE (reference sequence). The CDR3 is made up of 16 amino acids. CDR3 nucleotide sequence: TGTGCCAGCAGCTTTCCCTTGGGACAGGGGGAAAATACGCAGTATTTT. It encodes CASSFPLGQGENTQYF.

CDR3 sequence reads: CASSYRGQGLNEQYF. The CDR3 DNA is TGTGCCAGCAGTTACCGGGGACAGGGTCTGAACGAGCAGTACTTC. This chain joins TRBV6-2 or TRBV6-3 and TRBJ2-7, with 9 bases identical to TRBD1. The CDR3 is 15 amino acids. J gave up 5 bases and V 2 bases, and 7 bases lay outside the gene matches. The germline gives CDR1 MNHEY, CDR2 SVGEGT.

The J gene is TRBJ1-2, the V gene TRBV24-1; 10 bases map to TRBD1. Germline CDR1 is KGHDR and CDR2 is SFDVKD. The CDR3 consists of 15 residues. With V trimmed by 4 bases and J by 3 bases, 4 bases remained unmatched. The CDR3 nucleotides are TGTGCCACCAGTGAGGGGGGGACAGGGGACTATGGCTACACCTTC. Its translation: CATSEGGTGDYGYTF.

V gene TRBV9 combines with J gene TRBJ1-2; weak D call: TRBD1 (5 bases). This CDR3 has 16 amino acids. Germline CDR1 reads SGDLS; CDR2 reads YYNGEE. Trimming removed 3 bases at V and 0 bases at J, with 15 bases between. The CDR3 loop is CASSARRGGANYGYTF. The CDR3 DNA is TGTGCCAGCAGCGCCCGCCGTGGGGGGGCTAACTATGGCTACACCTTC.

The gene calls are TRBV28 and TRBJ2-3, with D unclear. CDR1 is MDHEN and CDR2 is SYDVKM in the germline V gene. The CDR3 covers 13 residues. V shed 2 bases and J shed 4 bases, with 7 bases lying between them. DNA for the CDR3: TGTGCCAGCAGTTTAACAGTCCCAGATACGCAGTATTTT. Its translation is CASSLTVPDTQYF.

The chain carries TRBV3-1 (or the pseudogene TRBV3-2) and TRBJ1-2; perhaps TRBD1 as D (6 bases). CDR3 length: 15 amino acids. Trimming removed 2 bases from V and 3 bases from J, with 13 bases in between. The germline CDR1 and CDR2 sequences are LGHDT and YNNKEL (reference sequence). In DNA form, the CDR3 reads TGTGCCAGCAGCCAATTCGTTACAGGGTACTATGGCTACACCTTC. This translates into CASSQFVTGYYGYTF.

The rearrangement joins TRBV6-5 to TRBJ2-7; TRBD2 matches at 7 bases. With 6 bases clipped from V and 4 bases from J, the junction kept 6 bases outside the gene matches. The germline gives CDR1 MNHEY, CDR2 SVGAGI. This CDR3 contains 13 residues. CDR3 in amino acids: CASRGSGGYEQYF. CDR3 nucleotide sequence: TGTGCCAGCAGGGGGTCGGGGGGTTACGAGCAGTACTTC.

The V gene is TRBV9, the J gene TRBJ2-3, with 9 nucleotides matching TRBD2. The germline gives CDR1 SGDLS, CDR2 YYNGEE. With V trimmed by 3 bases and J by 5 bases, 13 bases remained unmatched. This CDR3 has 17 residues. The CDR3 is CASSASEPGLAGDTQYF. For the CDR3, the DNA is TGTGCCAGCAGCGCCTCGGAGCCGGGACTAGCAGGAGATACGCAGTATTTT.

The chain uses TRBV29-1 and TRBJ1-2; possible D gene TRBD1, 6 bases. Germline V gives CDR1 SQVTM, CDR2 ANQGSEA. Trimming took off 3 bases at V and 4 bases at J, with 12 bases between the two ends. This CDR3 is built from 13 residues. The CDR3 DNA reads as TGCAGCGTTGAGGGGGCAGGGGTCTATGGCTACACCTTC. Its protein is CSVEGAGVYGYTF.

The V call is TRBV6-5, the J call TRBJ2-7, with TRBD1 matching 9 bases. J gave up 3 bases and V 7 bases, and 10 bases lay outside the gene matches. This CDR3 has 15 amino acids. Germline values: CDR1 MNHEY, CDR2 SVGAGI. As DNA, the CDR3 is TGTGCCAGCACCTCCGCGGGACAGGGTTTCTACGAGCAGTACTTC. Protein: CASTSAGQGFYEQYF.

V usage is TRBV18 and J usage is TRBJ2-1; 9 bases fit TRBD1. J lost 4 bases, V lost 2 bases, and 6 bases had no gene match. CDR3 size: 16 residues. In germline, CDR1 is KGHSH, CDR2 LQKENI. The CDR3 here is CASSPAGQGSYNEQFF. The DNA for the CDR3 is TGTGCCAGCTCACCAGCAGGACAGGGGTCGTACAATGAGCAGTTCTTC.

CDR3 residues: CASSQVFRDRDYGYTF. CDR3 bases: TGCGCCAGCAGCCAAGTTTTCCGGGACAGGGACTATGGCTACACCTTC. The rearrangement uses TRBV4-1 and TRBJ1-2; 9 positions match TRBD1. After removal of 1 base from V and 3 bases from J, the junction contained 6 bases not matched to a gene. The CDR3 is 16 residues long. The germline V gene has CDR1 MGHRA and CDR2 YSYEKL.

V is TRBV9 and J is TRBJ2-7, with 9 bases that match TRBD2. The CDR3 is made up of 16 amino acids. Germline assignment: CDR1 SGDLS and CDR2 YYNGEE. J lost 1 base, V lost 0 bases, and 5 bases had no gene match. The CDR3: CASSVGGRANSYEQYF. CDR3 DNA sequence: TGTGCCAGCAGCGTAGGCGGGAGGGCTAATTCCTACGAGCAGTACTTC.

The chain combines TRBV14 with TRBJ2-6, with a possible D match to TRBD2 (5 bases). The CDR3 has 17 amino acids. Trimming pared 0 bases from V and 4 bases from J, leaving 13 bases between. From germline, CDR1 is SGHDN and CDR2 FVKESK. CDR3 bases: TGTGCCAGCAGCCAAGACCGGGGTACGTTAGGGGCCAACGTCCTGACTTTC. Protein product: CASSQDRGTLGANVLTF.

The V gene is TRBV28, the J gene TRBJ1-4, with 8 bases identical to TRBD1. From germline, CDR1 is MDHEN and CDR2 SYDVKM. Trimming took 1 base from V and 7 from J; bases not matched to a gene: 17. CDR3 size: 19 residues. As DNA, the CDR3 is TGTGCCAGCAGTTTATATGCCCAAGGGGGGGCAGGGGGCGGTGAAAAACTGTTTTTT. This translates into CASSLYAQGGAGGGEKLFF. The complete variable domain, with remaining parts taken from reference TRBV28 and TRBJ1-4, reads DVKVTQSSRYLVKRTGEKVFLECVQDMDHENMFWYRQDPGLGLRLIYFSYDVKMKEKGDIPEGYSVSREKKERFSLILESASTNQTSMYLCASSLYAQGGAGGGEKLFFGSGTQLSVL.

The J gene is TRBJ1-2, the V gene TRBV4-1, with 8 bases aligning to TRBD1. The V gene end was trimmed by 2 bases and the J gene end by 7 bases; junction bases not matched to a gene: 6. Germline CDR1 and CDR2: MGHRA and YSYEKL. The CDR3 consists of 14 residues. The CDR3: CASSQPRGQGGYTF. The CDR3 nucleotides read TGCGCCAGCAGCCAACCCAGGGGGCAGGGTGGCTACACCTTC.

This clone was counted only a few times. The chain has TRBV7-8 and TRBJ1-1; TRBD1 might be the D (6 bases). Germline-derived CDR1 and CDR2 are SGHVS and FQNEAQ. The CDR3 is 17 amino acids. V was shortened by 5 bases and J by 0 bases, with 19 bases between the two germline ends. The CDR3 region is CASSRSINRDMNTEAFF. The CDR3 DNA follows: TGTGCCAGCAGCCGATCCATCAACAGGGACATGAACACTGAAGCTTTCTTT.

The V and J genes are TRBV12-3 or TRBV12-4 and TRBJ2-4, with D perhaps TRBD2 (6 bases). CDR3 length equals 13 residues. V dropped 3 bases and J dropped 13 bases, with 16 bases sitting between them. CDR3 nucleotides: TGTGCCAGCAGTTTTAAAACAGGAGGGAACCAGTACTTC. Translation gives CASSFKTGGNQYF.

The J gene is TRBJ1-3, the V gene TRBV7-2, with D maybe TRBD1 (5 bases). This CDR3 region has 14 residues. CDR1 is SGHTA and CDR2 is FQGNSA in the germline V gene. V shed 5 bases and J shed 8 bases, with 16 bases lying between them. CDR3 loop: CASSPAPGWYTIYF. The CDR3 region has the DNA TGTGCCAGCAGCCCAGCTCCAGGGTGGTACACCATATATTTT.

The genes are TRBV6-5 and TRBJ2-1; tentative D call: TRBD1 (6 bases). The CDR3 consists of 14 residues. V was clipped by 2 bases and J by 3 bases, with 8 bases between them. From germline, CDR1 is MNHEY and CDR2 SVGAGI. CDR3 sequence (DNA): TGTGCCAGCAGTTACCGGACAGACTACAATGAGCAGTTCTTC. Protein: CASSYRTDYNEQFF.